This TCR beta chain originates from a study of blood T cell repertoires in COVID-19. Germline values: CDR1 LGHDT, CDR2 YNNKEL (reference sequence). The CDR3 is made up of 17 amino acids. J lost 6 bases, V lost 5 bases, and 16 bases had no gene match. Sequenced by immunoSEQ multiplex PCR; TCRdb stores in-frame clones only, minus some. The sample lists tens of thousands of clones, roughly 80% occurring once. This clone is a singleton in its sample. The sequenced sample was peripheral blood. This clonotype originated in a woman aged 55-69 years with acute or convalescent COVID-19. The V gene is TRBV3-1 (or the pseudogene TRBV3-2), the J gene TRBJ2-1; 7 bases line up with TRBD2. DNA for the CDR3: TGTGCCAGCAGCGTAATCCGAAGAGGGAGGGCCCGCAATGAGCAGTTCTTC. It specifies CASSVIRRGRARNEQFF.